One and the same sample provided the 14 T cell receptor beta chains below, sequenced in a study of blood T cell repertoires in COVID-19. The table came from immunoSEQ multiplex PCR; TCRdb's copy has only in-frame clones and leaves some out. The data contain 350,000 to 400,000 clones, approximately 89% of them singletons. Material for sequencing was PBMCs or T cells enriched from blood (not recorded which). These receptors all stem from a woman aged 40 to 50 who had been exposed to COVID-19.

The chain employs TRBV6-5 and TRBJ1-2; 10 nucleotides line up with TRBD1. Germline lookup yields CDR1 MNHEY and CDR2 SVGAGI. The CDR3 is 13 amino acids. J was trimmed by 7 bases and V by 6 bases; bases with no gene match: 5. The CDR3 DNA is TGTGCCAGCAGCCCGGGGACAGGGGTTGGCTACACCTTC. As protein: CASSPGTGVGYTF.

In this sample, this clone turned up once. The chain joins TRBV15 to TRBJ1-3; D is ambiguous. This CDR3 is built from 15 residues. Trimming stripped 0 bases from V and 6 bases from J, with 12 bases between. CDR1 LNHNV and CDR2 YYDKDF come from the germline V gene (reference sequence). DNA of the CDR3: TGTGCCACCAGCAGAGATCAAGTGTTGGCAAACACCATATATTTT. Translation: CATSRDQVLANTIYF. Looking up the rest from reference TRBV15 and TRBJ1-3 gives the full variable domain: DAMVIQNPRYQVTQFGKPVTLSCSQTLNHNVMYWYQQKSSQAPKLLFHYYDKDFNNEADTPDNFQSRRPNTSFCFLDIRSPGLGDTAMYLCATSRDQVLANTIYFGEGSWLTVV.

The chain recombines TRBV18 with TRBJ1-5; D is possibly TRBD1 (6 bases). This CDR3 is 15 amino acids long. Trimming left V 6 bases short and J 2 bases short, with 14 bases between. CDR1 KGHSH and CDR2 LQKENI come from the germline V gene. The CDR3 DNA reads TGTGCCAGCTCGTCAGGGGATCTGGGCAATCAGCCCCAGCATTTT. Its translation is CASSSGDLGNQPQHF.

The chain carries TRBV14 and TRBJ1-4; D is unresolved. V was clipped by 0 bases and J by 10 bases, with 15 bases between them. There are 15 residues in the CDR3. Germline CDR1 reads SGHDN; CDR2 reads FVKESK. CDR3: CASSQDLVLRGKLFF. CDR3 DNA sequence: TGTGCCAGCAGCCAAGATCTCGTACTCCGAGGAAAACTGTTTTTT. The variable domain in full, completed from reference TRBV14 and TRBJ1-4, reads EAGVTQFPSHSVIEKGQTVTLRCDPISGHDNLYWYRRVMGKEIKFLLHFVKESKQDESGMPNNRFLAERTGGTYSTLKVQPAELEDSGVYFCASSQDLVLRGKLFFGSGTQLSVL.

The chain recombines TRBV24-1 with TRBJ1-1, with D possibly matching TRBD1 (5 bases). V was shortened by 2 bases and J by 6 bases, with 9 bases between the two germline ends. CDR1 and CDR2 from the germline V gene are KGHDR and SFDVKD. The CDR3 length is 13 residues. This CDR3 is CATSDSGLAEAFF. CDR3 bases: TGTGCCACCAGTGATTCAGGGTTGGCTGAAGCTTTCTTT.

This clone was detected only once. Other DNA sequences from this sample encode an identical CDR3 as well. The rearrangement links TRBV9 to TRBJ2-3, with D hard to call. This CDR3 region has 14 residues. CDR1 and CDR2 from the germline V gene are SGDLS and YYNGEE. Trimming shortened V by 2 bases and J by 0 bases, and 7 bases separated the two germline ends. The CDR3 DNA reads TGTGCCAGCAGCGTCGGTCCTAGCACAGATACGCAGTATTTT. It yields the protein CASSVGPSTDTQYF.

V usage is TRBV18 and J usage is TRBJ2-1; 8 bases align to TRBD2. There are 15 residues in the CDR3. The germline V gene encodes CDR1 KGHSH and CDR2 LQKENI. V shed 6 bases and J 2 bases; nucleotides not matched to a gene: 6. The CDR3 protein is CASSSGGGTYNEQFF. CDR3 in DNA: TGTGCCAGCTCGTCGGGCGGGGGGACCTACAATGAGCAGTTCTTC.

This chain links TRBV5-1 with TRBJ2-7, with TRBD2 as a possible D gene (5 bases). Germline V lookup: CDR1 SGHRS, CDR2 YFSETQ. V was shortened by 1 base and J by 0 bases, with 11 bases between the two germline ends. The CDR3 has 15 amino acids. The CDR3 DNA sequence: TGCGCCAGCAGCTTGACGGACTTCTACTCCTACGAGCAGTACTTC. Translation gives CASSLTDFYSYEQYF.

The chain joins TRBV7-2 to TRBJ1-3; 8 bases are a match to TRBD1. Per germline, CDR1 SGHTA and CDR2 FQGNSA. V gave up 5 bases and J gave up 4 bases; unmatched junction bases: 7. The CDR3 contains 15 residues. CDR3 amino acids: CASSPGGSRGNTIYF. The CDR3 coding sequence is TGTGCCAGCAGCCCAGGGGGCTCCCGGGGAAACACCATATATTTT.

The CDR3 loop reads CASSARHSHSGANVLTF. The CDR3 DNA reads TGTGCCAGCAGCGCTCGGCACAGCCACTCTGGGGCCAACGTCCTGACTTTC. The chain links TRBV9 to TRBJ2-6; D not resolved. This CDR3 has 17 residues. Germline V gene lookup returns CDR1 SGDLS and CDR2 YYNGEE. The germline V and J ends were trimmed by 3 bases and 0 bases, with 13 bases remaining between them.

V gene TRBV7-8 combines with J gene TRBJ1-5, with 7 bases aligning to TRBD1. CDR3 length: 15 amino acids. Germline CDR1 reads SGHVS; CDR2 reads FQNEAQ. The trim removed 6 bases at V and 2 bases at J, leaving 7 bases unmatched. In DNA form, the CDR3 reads TGTGCCAGCAGTTTATACAGGGGAGGCAATCAGCCCCAGCATTTT. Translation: CASSLYRGGNQPQHF.

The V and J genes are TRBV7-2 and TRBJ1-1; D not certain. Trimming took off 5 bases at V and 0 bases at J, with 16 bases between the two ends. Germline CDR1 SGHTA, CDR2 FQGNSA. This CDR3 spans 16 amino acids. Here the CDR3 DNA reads TGTGCCAGCAGCCAACAAAACAGCTTCATGAACACTGAAGCTTTCTTT. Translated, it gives CASSQQNSFMNTEAFF.

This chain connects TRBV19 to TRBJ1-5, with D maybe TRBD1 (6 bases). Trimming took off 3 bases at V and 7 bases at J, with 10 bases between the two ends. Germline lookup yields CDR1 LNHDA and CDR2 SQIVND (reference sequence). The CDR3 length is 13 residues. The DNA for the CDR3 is TGTGCCAGTAGTATGGGCAGGGGCCAGCCCCAGCATTTT. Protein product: CASSMGRGQPQHF.

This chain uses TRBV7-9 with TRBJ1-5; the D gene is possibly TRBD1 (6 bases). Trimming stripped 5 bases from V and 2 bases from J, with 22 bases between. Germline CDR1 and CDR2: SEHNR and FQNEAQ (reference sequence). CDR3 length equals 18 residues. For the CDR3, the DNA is TGTGCCAGCAGCCCCGGACACGGGGGGCTTCACGGCAATCAGCCCCAGCATTTT. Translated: CASSPGHGGLHGNQPQHF.